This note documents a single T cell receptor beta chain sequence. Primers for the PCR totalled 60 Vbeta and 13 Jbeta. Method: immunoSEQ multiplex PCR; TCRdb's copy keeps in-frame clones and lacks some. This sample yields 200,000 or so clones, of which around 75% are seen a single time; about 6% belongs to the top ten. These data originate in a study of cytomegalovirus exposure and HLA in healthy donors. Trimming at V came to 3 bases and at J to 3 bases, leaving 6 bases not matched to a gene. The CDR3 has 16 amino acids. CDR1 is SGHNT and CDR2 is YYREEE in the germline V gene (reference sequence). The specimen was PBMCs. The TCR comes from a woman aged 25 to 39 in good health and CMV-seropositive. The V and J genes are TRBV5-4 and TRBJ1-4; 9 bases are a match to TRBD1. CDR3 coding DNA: TGTGCCAGCAGCTCCTACAGGGGGCAGGCTAATGAAAAACTGTTTTTT. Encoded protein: CASSSYRGQANEKLFF.